This T cell receptor (beta chain) was captured in a study of tumor-infiltrating lymphocytes in primary liver carcinoma. Study outcomes and limitations: The top-250-clone fraction was significantly higher in tumors than in blood (p = 0.039). Only about 7.5-24% of top clones spanned all five tumor regions.

Co-extracted RNA and DNA came from 20-30 mg of unsorted bulk tissue. Treatment-naive at the time, the patients had chronic HBV infection. TCR beta cDNA came from about 470 ng total RNA, primed with a constant-region primer. Libraries covering TCR beta were generated through three nested multiplex PCR rounds (using a slightly modified ARM-PCR). Primers for the first two PCR rounds were TRBV1-TRBV30 forward primers and a C-beta reverse primer (approximately 9 cycles per round). Via MiXCR, TCRdb re-called the multiplex PCR reads, giving one row per CDR3 protein. The sample holds around 54,000 distinct CDR3 sequences, over 65% seen once. Points on this clonotype: Antigen unknown.

Trimming stripped 7 bases from V and 9 bases from J, with 16 bases between. This CDR3 comprises 13 residues. From germline, CDR1 is MNHEY and CDR2 SVGAGI. Material: liver tumor tissue from sampling region 2. Subset specified: tumor region T2, inferior pole. This sequence originates from a man in his forties with primary liver carcinoma and hepatitis B virus infection. The chain combines TRBV6-5 with TRBJ2-1, with unresolved D. Written as DNA, the CDR3 is TGTGCCAGCAAGTTGAGCTCCTACGGTGAGCAGTTCTTC. As protein: CASKLSSYGEQFF.